One and the same sample provided the 4 T cell receptor beta chains below, sequenced in a study of CD8+ T cells in alopecia areata listed by TCRdb under 2018. Library preparation was by the immunoSEQ multiplex PCR assay. RNA was extracted from all samples and reverse transcribed into cDNA, which served as template for TCR sequencing. The clones in this table, taken by TCRdb from immuneACCESS, are in-frame only. Not every clone is retained; where verified, under half of the shortfall comes from an unresolved V gene, and the cause of the rest is unknown. The sample table shows about 100,000 clones, and about 60% are seen once. The ten most abundant clones make up about 17% of the sample. Reading the label with the study, this specimen's treatment or condition is: oral pan-JAK inhibitor, 5-10 mg twice daily. This sample comprised CD8+ T cells sorted from blood, obtained at week 56, from a patient treated with tofacitinib. Every receptor here comes from a human donor with alopecia areata.

The chain has TRBV7-2 and TRBJ1-2; the match to TRBD1 covers 12 bases. The CDR3 is 17 residues long. Germline CDR1 reads SGHTA; CDR2 reads FQGNSA. Germline trimming cut 4 bases from V and 3 bases from J; bases unmatched to any gene: 9. CDR3 in amino acids: CASSSRGQGASDYGYTF. The CDR3 coding sequence is TGTGCCAGCAGCTCCCGGGGACAGGGGGCTTCGGACTATGGCTACACCTTC.

The CDR3 DNA reads TGTGCCAGCAGTTTTTTGCAGGTTCGAGGGACAGGGTTCGGTGAGCAGTTCTTC. Its translation: CASSFLQVRGTGFGEQFF. The chain recombines TRBV27 with TRBJ2-1; 9 bases align to TRBD1. CDR1 is MNHEY, CDR2 SMNVEV, per germline (reference sequence). J gave up 9 bases and V 3 bases, and 18 bases lay outside the gene matches. CDR3 length: 18 residues.

Regarding this clone: The same CDR3 arises from other DNA sequences in this sample as well. The chain combines TRBV9 with TRBJ1-2; D gene ambiguous. Trimming pared 0 bases from V and 2 bases from J, leaving 5 bases between. Germline CDR1 SGDLS, CDR2 YYNGEE. The CDR3 is 13 amino acids. In DNA form, the CDR3 reads TGTGCCAGCAGCGTAGAGTCCAACTATGGCTACACCTTC. Protein sequence: CASSVESNYGYTF.

The chain carries TRBV18 and TRBJ1-1; D is perhaps TRBD1 (5 bases). The CDR3 runs 15 residues. Germline CDR1 and CDR2: KGHSH and LQKENI. The V gene lost 3 bases and the J gene lost 1 base, with 12 bases spanning the gap. The CDR3 loop is CASSPGGKWNTEAFF. In nucleotides, the CDR3 is TGTGCCAGCTCACCGGGGGGGAAGTGGAACACTGAAGCTTTCTTT.